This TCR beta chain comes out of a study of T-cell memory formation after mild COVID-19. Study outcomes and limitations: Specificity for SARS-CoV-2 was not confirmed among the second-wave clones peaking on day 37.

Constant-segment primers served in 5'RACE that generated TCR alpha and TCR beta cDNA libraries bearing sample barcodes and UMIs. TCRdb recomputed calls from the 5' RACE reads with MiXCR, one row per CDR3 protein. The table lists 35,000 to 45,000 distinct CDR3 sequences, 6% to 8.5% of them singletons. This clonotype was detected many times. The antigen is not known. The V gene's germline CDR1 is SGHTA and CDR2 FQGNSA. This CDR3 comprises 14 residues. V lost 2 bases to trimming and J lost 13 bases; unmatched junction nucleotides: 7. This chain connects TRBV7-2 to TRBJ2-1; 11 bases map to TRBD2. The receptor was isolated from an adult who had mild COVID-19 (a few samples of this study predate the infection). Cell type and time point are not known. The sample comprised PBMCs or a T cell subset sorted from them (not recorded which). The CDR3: CASSLRASGGIQFF. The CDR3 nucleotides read TGTGCCAGCAGCTTAAGGGCTAGCGGGGGGATCCAGTTCTTC.